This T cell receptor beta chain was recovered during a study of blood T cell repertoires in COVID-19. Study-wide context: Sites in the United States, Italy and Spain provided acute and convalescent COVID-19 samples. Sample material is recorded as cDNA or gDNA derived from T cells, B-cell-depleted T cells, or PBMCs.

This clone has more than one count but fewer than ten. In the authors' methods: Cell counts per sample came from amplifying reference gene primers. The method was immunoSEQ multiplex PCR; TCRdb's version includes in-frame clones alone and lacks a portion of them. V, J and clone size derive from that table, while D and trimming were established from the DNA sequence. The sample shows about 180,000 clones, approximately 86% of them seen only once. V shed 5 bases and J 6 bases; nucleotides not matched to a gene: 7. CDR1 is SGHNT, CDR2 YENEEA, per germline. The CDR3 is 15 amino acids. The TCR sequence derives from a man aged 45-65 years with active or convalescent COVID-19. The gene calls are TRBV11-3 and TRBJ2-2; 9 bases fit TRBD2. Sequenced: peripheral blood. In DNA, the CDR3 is TGTGCCAGCAGCACTGATAGCGGGAGAGCCGGGGAGCTGTTTTTT. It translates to CASSTDSGRAGELFF.